This T cell receptor beta chain is from a study of T cell changes during pregnancy in multiple sclerosis (dated by TCRdb to the late 2010s). About the full investigation: The study examined how the T cell repertoire changed over the course of pregnancy in women with multiple sclerosis.

Receptors were amplified or captured by the immunoSEQ multiplex PCR assay. The table was pulled from immuneACCESS by TCRdb, which kept in-frame rearrangements only. Such tables lose some clones; where checked, under half of the loss comes from unresolved V genes, and the rest has no known cause. The sample table holds around 100,000 clones, of which around nine tenths were seen once. Together, the top ten hold around 1.2% of the sample. The CDR3, cysteine through phenylalanine, is 15 amino acids long. The only DNA kept is the CDR3, 45 bases in frame from the first base. The V end gives up 4 bases and the J end 7 bases, leaving 5 bases in the junction not matched to a gene. Looking up the germline V gene yields CDR1 LGHNA and CDR2 YNFKEQ. Concerning this clone: Its specific antigen is unknown. The sample holds no much larger clone one base away, and base qualities are not on file.

Recombination joined TRBV4-2 with TRBJ2-2, with TRBD2 identical over 11 junction bases. The sequence was collected from a female donor with multiple sclerosis, enrolled in a pregnancy study. The specimen was peripheral blood, collected in the second trimester of pregnancy. The encoded CDR3 is CASSLTSGNNGELFF. The DNA is as follows: TGTGCCAGCAGCCTGACTAGCGGGAATAACGGGGAGCTGTTTTTT.